One and the same sample provided the 5 T cell receptor beta chains below, sequenced in a study of Graves' ophthalmopathy and Graves' hyperthyroidism. TCR beta CDR3 regions were amplified from RNA transcripts. HTBI primers served in a first-round RT-PCR, which a second-round multiplex PCR followed. Using its own MiXCR run on the multiplex PCR reads, TCRdb lists one record per CDR3 protein. The sample holds more than 300,000 distinct CDR3 sequences, 15% seen once. Input material: peripheral blood. The receptors come from a woman aged 18-30 years with stable Graves' hyperthyroidism.

The chain uses TRBV28 and TRBJ1-2; no clear D. From germline, CDR1 is MDHEN and CDR2 SYDVKM. The V gene lost 8 bases and the J gene lost 4 bases, with 14 bases spanning the gap. The CDR3 consists of 13 residues. CDR3 in amino acids: CASSDDKSYGYTF. DNA for the CDR3: TGTGCCAGCTCGGACGACAAGAGCTATGGCTACACCTTC.

This clonotype was counted at least ten times. The V gene is TRBV12-3 or TRBV12-4, the J gene TRBJ2-2; D not certain. The ends were cut back, 6 bases at V and 2 bases at J, with 16 bases in the middle. This CDR3 comprises 16 residues. CDR3 residues: CASRIRHWFNTGELFF. CDR3 DNA sequence: TGTGCCAGCAGGATACGACACTGGTTTAACACCGGGGAGCTGTTTTTT.

This clonotype was found many times. The genes are TRBV12-3 or TRBV12-4 and TRBJ1-3, with a tentative D call TRBD1 (6 bases). This CDR3 contains 15 residues. V lost 3 bases and J lost 5, with 14 bases in between. The CDR3 DNA reads TGTGCCAGCAGTTTTGGGGGGCGCGTAAGAAACACCATATATTTT. It codes for CASSFGGRVRNTIYF.

This clonotype has only a few counts. The chain has TRBV12-5 and TRBJ2-2; D uncertain. The germline V gene has CDR1 LGHNT and CDR2 FRNRAP. This CDR3 has 11 residues. Trimming took off 7 bases at V and 5 bases at J, with 5 bases between the two ends. CDR3 bases: TGTGCTAGTGATGAGACCGGGGAGCTGTTTTTT. It specifies CASDETGELFF.

This rearrangement joins TRBV20-1 to TRBJ1-1, with TRBD1 as a possible D gene (5 bases). The V gene lost 5 bases and the J gene lost 1 base, with 8 bases spanning the gap. Germline V gene data show CDR1 as DFQATT and CDR2 as SNEGSKA (reference sequence). The CDR3 has 12 residues. This CDR3 is CSAGGPNTEAFF. CDR3 in DNA: TGCAGTGCTGGGGGACCGAACACTGAAGCTTTCTTT.